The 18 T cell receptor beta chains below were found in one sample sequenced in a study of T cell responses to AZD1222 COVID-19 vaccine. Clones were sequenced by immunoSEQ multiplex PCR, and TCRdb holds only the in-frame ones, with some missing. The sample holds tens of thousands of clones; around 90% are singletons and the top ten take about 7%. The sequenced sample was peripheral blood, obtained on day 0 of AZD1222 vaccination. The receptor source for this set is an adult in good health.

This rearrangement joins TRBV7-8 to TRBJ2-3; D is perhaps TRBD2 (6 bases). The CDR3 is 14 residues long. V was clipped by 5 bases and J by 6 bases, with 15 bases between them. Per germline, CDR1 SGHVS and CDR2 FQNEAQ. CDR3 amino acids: CASSGRGSPDTQYF. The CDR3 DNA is TGTGCCAGCAGCGGGCGGGGTTCCCCGGATACGCAGTATTTT.

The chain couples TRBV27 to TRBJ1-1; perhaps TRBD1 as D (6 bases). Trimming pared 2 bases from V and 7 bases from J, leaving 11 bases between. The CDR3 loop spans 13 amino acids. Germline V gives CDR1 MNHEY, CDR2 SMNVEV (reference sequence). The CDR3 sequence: CASSLGRGLEAFF. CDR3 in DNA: TGTGCCAGCAGTTTAGGCAGGGGCCTTGAAGCTTTCTTT.

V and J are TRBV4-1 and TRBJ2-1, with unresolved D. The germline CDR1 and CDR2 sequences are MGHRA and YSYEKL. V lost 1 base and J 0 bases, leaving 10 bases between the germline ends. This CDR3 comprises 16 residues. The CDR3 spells CASSQARGSSYNEQFF. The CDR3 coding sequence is TGCGCCAGCAGCCAAGCCCGCGGCAGCTCCTACAATGAGCAGTTCTTC.

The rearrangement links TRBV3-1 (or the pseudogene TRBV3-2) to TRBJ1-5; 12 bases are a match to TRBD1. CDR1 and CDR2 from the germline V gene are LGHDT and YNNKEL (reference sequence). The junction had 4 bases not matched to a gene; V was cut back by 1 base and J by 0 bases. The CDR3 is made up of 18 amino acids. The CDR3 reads CASSQAGTGGLSNQPQHF. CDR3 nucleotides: TGTGCCAGCAGCCAAGCGGGGACAGGGGGCCTTAGCAATCAGCCCCAGCATTTT.

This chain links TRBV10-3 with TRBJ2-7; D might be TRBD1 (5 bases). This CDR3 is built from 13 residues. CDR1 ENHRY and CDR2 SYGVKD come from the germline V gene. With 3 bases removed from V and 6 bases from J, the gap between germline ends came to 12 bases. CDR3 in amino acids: CAISEGADREQYF. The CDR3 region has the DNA TGTGCCATCAGTGAAGGGGCGGACCGCGAGCAGTACTTC.

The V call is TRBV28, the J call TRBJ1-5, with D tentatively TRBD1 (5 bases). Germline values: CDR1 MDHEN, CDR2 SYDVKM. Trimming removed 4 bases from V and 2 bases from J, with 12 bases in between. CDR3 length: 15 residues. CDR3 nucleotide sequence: TGTGCCAGCAGTTCCGGGCAGACAGGCAATCAGCCCCAGCATTTT. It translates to CASSSGQTGNQPQHF. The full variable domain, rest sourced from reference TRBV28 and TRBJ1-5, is DVKVTQSSRYLVKRTGEKVFLECVQDMDHENMFWYRQDPGLGLRLIYFSYDVKMKEKGDIPEGYSVSREKKERFSLILESASTNQTSMYLCASSSGQTGNQPQHFGDGTRLSIL.

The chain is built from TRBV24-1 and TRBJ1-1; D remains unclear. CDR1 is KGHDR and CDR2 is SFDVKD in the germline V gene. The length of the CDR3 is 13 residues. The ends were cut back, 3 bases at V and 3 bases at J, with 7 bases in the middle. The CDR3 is CATSDGSDTEAFF. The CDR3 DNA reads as TGTGCCACCAGTGATGGATCAGACACTGAAGCTTTCTTT.

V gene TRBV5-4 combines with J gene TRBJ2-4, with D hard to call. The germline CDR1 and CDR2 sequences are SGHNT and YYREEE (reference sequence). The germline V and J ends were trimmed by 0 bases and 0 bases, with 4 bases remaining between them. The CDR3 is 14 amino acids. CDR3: CASSLELAKNIQYF. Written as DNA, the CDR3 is TGTGCCAGCAGCTTGGAACTAGCCAAAAACATTCAGTACTTC.

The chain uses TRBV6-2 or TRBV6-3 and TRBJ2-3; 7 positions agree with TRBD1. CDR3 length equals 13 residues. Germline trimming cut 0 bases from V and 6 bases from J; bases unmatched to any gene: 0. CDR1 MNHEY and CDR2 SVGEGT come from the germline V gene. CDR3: CASSYSTGDTQYF. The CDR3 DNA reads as TGTGCCAGCAGTTACTCGACAGGGGATACGCAGTATTTT.

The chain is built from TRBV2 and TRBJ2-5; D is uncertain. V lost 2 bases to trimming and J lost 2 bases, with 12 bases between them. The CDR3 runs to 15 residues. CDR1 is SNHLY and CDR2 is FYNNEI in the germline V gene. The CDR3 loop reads CASSEYFGVQETQYF. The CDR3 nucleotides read TGTGCCAGCAGTGAATATTTCGGTGTTCAAGAGACCCAGTACTTC.

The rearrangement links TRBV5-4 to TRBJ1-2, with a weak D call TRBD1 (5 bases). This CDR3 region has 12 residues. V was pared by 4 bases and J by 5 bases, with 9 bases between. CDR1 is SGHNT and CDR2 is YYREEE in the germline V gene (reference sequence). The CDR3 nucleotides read TGTGCCAGCAGCCCCCGGGGGTATGGCTACACCTTC. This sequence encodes CASSPRGYGYTF.

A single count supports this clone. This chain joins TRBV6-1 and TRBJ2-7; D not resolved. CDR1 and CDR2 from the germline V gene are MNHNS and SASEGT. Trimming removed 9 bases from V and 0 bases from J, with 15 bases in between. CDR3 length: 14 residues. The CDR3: CASKLDGSSYEQYF. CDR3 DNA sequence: TGTGCCAGTAAATTAGACGGAAGCTCCTACGAGCAGTACTTC.

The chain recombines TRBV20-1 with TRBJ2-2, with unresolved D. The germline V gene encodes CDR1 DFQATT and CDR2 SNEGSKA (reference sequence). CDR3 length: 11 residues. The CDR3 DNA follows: TGCAGACGTGGGGTACCCGGGGAGCTGTTTTTT. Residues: CRRGVPGELFF.

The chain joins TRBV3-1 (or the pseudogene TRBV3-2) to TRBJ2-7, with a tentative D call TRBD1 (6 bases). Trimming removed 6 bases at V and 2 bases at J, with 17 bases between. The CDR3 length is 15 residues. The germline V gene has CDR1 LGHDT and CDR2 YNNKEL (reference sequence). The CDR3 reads CASSDGQSNTYEQYF. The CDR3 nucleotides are TGTGCCAGCAGTGATGGACAGTCTAATACCTACGAGCAGTACTTC.

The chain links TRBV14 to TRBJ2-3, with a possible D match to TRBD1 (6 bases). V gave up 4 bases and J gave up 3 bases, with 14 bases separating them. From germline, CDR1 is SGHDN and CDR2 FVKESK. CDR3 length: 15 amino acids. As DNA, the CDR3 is TGTGCCAGCAGCCCTTGGGGGCAGGGGACAGATACGCAGTATTTT. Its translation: CASSPWGQGTDTQYF.

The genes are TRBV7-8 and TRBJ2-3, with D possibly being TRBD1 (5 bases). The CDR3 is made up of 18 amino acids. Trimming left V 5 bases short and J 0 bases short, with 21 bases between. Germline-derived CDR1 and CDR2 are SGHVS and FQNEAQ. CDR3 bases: TGTGCCAGCAGCCACACCCTTCGTGGGGCGAGGAGCACAGATACGCAGTATTTT. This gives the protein CASSHTLRGARSTDTQYF.

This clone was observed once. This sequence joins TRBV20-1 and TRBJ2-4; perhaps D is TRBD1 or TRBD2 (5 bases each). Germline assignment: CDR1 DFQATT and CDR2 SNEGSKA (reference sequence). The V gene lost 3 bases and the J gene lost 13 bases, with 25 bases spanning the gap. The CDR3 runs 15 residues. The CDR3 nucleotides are TGCAGTGCTAGTTCGGGGCAAACCCAATTTTCAGGCCAGTACTTC. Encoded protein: CSASSGQTQFSGQYF.

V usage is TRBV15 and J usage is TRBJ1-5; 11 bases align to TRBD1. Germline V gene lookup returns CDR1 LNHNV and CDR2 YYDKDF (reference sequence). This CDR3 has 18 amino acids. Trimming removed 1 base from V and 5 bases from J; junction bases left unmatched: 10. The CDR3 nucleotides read TGTGCCACCAGCAGAGGGACAGGGGGCGCGGGCTTCTATCAGCCCCAGCATTTT. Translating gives CATSRGTGGAGFYQPQHF.